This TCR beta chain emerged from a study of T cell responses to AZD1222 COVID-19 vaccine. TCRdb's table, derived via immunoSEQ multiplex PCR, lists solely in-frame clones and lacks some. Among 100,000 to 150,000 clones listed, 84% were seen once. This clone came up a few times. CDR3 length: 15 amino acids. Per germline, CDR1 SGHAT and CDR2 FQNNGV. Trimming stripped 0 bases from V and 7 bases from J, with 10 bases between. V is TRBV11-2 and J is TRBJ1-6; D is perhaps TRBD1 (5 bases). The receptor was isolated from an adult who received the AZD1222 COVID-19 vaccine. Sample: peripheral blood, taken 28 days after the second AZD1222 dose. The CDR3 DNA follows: TGTGCCAGCAGCTTAGAGGGGACGACCAATTCACCCCTCCACTTT. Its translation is CASSLEGTTNSPLHF.